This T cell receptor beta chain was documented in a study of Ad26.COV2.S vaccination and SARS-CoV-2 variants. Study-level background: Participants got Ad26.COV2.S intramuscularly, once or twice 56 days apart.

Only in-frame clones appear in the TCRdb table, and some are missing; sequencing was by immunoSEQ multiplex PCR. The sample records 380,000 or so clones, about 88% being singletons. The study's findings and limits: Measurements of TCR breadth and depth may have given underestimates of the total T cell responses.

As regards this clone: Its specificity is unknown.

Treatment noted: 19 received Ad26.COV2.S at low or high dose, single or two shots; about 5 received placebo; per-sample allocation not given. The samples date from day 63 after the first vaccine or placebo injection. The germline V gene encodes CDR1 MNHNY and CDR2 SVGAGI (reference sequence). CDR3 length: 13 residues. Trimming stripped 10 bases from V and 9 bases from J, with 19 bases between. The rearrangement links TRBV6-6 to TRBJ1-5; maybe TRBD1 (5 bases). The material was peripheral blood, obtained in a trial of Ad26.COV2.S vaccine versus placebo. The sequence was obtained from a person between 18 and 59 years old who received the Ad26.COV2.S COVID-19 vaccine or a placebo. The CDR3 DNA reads TGTGCCACGGGGAGGGGTCTATATCGGCCCCAGCATTTT. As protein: CATGRGLYRPQHF.